The text below deals with one TCR beta chain. Its target antigen remains unknown. No quality values exist for individual bases; no much larger clone is one base distant. Libraries were prepared through the immunoSEQ multiplex PCR assay. Sourced from immuneACCESS, this table was stored by TCRdb with only in-frame sequences that have V and J called. A share of the clones is absent; for the studies checked, an unresolved V gene accounts for under half, and the remainder has no known explanation. The sample table holds tens of thousands of clones, of which approximately 90% were seen once. Around 4.6% of the sample comes from the top ten. The data were taken from a study of technical replicates of blood from several donors (dated by TCRdb to between 2016 and 2019). The germline V gene supplies CDR1 SNHLY and CDR2 FYNNEI. V gives up 8 bases and J gives up 6 bases, and the segment between their germline ends measures 16 bases. Counted from cysteine to phenylalanine, this CDR3 has 14 amino acids. Of the read, only the CDR3 DNA is kept; its 42 bases are in frame from base 1.

This sequence uses TRBV2 and TRBJ2-2, with the D segment identity uncertain. The source is a human donor in good health. Some clones in this sample may be carry-over from other donors' samples. The specimen sequenced was PBMCs. Read as DNA, the sequence is TGTGCCAGCCGGTTAACCCTACCTCCCGGGGAGCTGTTTTTT. This gives the protein CASRLTLPPGELFF.